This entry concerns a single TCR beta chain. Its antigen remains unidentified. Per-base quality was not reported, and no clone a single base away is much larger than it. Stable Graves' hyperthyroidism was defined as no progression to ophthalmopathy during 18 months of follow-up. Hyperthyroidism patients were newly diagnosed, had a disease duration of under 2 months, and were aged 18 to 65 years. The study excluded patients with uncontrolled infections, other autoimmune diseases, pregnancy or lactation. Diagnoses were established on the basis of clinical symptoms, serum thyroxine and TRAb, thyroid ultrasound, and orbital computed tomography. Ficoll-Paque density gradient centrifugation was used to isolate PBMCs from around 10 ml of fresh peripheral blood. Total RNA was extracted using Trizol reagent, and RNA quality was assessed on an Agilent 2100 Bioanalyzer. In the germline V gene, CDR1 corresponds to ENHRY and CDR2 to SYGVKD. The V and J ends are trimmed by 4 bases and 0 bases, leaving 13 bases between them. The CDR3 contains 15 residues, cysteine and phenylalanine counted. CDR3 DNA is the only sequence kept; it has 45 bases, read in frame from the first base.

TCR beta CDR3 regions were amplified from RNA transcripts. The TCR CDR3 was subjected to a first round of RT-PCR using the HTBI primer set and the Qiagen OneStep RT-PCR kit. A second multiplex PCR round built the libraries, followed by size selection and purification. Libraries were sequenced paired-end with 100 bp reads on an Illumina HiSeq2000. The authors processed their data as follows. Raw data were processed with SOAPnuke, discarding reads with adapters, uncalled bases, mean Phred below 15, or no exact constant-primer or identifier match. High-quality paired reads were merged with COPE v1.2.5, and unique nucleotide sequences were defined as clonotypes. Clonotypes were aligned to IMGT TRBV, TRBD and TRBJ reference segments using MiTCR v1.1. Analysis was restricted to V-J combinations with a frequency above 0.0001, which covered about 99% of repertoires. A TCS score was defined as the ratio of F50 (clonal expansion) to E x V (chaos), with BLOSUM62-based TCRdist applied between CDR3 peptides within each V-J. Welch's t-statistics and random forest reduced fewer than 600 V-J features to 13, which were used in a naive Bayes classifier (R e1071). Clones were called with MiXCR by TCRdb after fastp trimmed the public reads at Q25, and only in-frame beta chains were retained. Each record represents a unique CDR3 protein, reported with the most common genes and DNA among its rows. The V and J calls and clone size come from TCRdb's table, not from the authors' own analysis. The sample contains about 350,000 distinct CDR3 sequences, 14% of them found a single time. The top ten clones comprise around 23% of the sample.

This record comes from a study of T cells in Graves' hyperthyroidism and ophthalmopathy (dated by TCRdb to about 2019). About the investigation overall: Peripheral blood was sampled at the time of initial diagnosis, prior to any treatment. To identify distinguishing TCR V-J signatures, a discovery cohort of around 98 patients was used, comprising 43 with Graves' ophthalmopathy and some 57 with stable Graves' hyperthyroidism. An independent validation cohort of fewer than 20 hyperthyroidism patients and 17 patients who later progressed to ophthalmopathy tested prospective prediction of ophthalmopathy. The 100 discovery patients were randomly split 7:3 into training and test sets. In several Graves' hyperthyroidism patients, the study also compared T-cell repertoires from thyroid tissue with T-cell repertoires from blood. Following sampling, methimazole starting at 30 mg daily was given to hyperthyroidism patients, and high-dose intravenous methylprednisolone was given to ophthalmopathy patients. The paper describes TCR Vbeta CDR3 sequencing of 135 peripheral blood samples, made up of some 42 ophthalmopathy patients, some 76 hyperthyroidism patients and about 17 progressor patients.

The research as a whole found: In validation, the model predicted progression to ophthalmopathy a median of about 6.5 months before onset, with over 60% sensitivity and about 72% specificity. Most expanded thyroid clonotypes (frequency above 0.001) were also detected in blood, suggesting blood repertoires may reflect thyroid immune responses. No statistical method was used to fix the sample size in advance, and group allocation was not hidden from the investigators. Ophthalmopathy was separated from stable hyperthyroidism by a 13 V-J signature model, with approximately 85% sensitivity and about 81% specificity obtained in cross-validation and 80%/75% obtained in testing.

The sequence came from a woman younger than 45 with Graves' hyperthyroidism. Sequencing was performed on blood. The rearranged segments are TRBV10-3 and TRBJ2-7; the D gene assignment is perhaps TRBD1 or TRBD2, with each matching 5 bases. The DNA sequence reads TGTGCCATCAGTGGACCGGGACCGATCTCCTACGAGCAGTACTTC. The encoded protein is CAISGPGPISYEQYF.